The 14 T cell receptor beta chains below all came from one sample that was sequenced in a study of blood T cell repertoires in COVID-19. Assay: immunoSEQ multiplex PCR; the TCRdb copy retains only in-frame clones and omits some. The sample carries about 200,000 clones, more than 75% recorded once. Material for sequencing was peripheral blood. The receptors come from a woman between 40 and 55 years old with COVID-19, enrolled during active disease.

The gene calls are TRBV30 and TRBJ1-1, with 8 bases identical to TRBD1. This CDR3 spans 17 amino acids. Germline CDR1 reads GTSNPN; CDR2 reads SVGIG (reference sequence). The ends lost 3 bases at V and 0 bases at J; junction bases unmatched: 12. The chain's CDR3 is CAWRPIDRGAMNTEAFF. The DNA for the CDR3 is TGTGCCTGGAGACCGATCGACAGGGGCGCCATGAACACTGAAGCTTTCTTT.

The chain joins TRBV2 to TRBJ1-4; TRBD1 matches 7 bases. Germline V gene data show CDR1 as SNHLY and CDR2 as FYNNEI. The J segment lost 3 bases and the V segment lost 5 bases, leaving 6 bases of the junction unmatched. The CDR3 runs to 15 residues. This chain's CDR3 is CASSPKTGSNEKLFF. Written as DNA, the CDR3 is TGTGCCAGCAGTCCTAAGACAGGGTCTAATGAAAAACTGTTTTTT.

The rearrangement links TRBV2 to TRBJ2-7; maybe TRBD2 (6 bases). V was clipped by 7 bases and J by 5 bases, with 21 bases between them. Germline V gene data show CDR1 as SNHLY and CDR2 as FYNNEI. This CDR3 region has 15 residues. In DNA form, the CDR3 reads TGTGCCAGCACCAAAGGTCGGGGGTCGGTTCACGAGCAGTACTTC. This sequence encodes CASTKGRGSVHEQYF.

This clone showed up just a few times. This CDR3 reads CASSPTSLSYEQYF. CDR3 nucleotides: TGTGCCAGCAGCCCGACTAGCCTTTCCTACGAGCAGTACTTC. J is TRBJ2-7 and V is TRBV28; 7 bases are shared with TRBD2. V shed 6 bases, J shed 1 base, and the junction held 6 bases outside the gene matches. CDR3 size: 14 residues. CDR1 MDHEN and CDR2 SYDVKM come from the germline V gene.

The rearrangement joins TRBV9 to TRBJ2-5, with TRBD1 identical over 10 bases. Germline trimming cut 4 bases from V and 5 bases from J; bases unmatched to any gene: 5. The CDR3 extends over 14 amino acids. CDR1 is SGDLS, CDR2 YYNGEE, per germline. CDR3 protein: CASSYDRGRETQYF. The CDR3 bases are TGTGCCAGCAGCTACGACAGGGGGCGGGAGACCCAGTACTTC.

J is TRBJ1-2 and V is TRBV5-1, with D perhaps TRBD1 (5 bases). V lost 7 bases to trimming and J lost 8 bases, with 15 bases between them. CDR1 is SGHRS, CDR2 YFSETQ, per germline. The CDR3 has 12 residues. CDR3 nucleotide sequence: TGCGCCAGCGGGACTGCCGAAACGGGCTACACCTTC. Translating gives CASGTAETGYTF.

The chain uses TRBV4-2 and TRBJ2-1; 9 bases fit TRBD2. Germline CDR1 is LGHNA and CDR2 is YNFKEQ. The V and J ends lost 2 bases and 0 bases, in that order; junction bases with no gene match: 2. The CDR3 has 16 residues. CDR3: CASSQQAGGSYNEQFF. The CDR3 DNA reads TGTGCCAGCAGCCAACAAGCGGGGGGCTCCTACAATGAGCAGTTCTTC.

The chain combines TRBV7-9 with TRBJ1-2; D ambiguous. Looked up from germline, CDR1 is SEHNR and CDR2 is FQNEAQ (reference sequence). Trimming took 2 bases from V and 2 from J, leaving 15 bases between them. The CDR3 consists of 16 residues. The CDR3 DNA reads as TGTGCCAGCAGCTTACTTGGAGAGGGCCTCAACTATGGCTACACCTTC. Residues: CASSLLGEGLNYGYTF.

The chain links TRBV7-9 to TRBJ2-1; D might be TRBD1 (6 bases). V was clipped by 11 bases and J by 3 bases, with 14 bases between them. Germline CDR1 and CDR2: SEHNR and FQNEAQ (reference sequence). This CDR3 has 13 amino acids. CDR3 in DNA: TGTGCCGGTAGCCCGGACAGCTACAATGAGCAGTTCTTC. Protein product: CAGSPDSYNEQFF. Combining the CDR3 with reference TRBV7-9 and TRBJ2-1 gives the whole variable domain DTGVSQNPRHKITKRGQNVTFRCDPISEHNRLYWYRQTLGQGPEFLTYFQNEAQLEKSRLLSDRFSAERPKGSFSTLEIQRTEQGDSAMYLCAGSPDSYNEQFFGPGTRLTVL.

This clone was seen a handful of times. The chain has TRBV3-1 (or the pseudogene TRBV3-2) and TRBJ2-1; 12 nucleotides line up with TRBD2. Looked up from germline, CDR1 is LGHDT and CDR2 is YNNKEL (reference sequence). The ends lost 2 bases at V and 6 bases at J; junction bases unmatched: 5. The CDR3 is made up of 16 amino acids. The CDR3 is CASSQILLAGGNEQFF. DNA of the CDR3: TGTGCCAGCAGCCAAATTTTACTAGCGGGGGGCAATGAGCAGTTCTTC.

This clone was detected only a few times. The CDR3 region is CASSVARLAGTDTQYF. CDR3 nucleotides: TGTGCCAGCAGCGTAGCGAGACTAGCGGGGACAGATACGCAGTATTTT. This chain uses TRBV9 with TRBJ2-3; TRBD2 matches at 11 bases. Germline V gene sequence: CDR1 SGDLS, CDR2 YYNGEE. J was trimmed by 3 bases and V by 0 bases; bases with no gene match: 3. The CDR3 length is 16 residues.

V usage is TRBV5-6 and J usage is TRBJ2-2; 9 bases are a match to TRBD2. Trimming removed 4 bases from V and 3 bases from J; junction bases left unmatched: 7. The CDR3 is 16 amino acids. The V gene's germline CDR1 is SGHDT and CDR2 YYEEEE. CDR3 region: CASSPLAGAYTGELFF. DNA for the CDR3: TGTGCCAGCAGCCCGTTAGCGGGAGCTTACACCGGGGAGCTGTTTTTT.

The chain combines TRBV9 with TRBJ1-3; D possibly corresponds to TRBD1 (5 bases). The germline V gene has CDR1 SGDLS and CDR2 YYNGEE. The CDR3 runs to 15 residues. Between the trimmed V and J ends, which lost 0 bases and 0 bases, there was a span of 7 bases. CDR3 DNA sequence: TGTGCCAGCAGCGTAGGACAGATCTCTGGAAACACCATATATTTT. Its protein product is CASSVGQISGNTIYF.

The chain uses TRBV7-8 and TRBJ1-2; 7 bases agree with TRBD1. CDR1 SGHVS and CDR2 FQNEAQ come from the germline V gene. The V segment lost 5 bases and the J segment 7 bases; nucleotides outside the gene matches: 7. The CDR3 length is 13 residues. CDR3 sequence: CASSLDRVAGYTF. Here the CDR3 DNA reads TGTGCCAGCAGCCTAGACAGGGTAGCTGGCTACACCTTC.